The source of this TCR beta chain is a study of shared clonotypes between healthy human individuals. Clones were read by immunoSEQ multiplex PCR, and TCRdb kept only the in-frame ones, dropping some. Among 2 million to 3 million clones listed, 80% to 95% were seen once. Germline loops: CDR1 MNHEY, CDR2 SVGAGI. This CDR3 is built from 15 residues. V was trimmed by 4 bases and J by 3 bases, leaving 15 bases between them. The rearrangement uses TRBV6-5 and TRBJ1-1; no firm D call. The sequence derives from a man aged 18 to 29 in good health. Some clones in this sample may be carry-over from other donors' samples. The sample taken for sequencing was naive CD4+ T cells from PBMCs. Subset in this sample: CD45RA+ positively selected. The CDR3: CASSSPRRGYTEAFF. CDR3 bases: TGTGCCAGCAGTTCCCCCAGGAGAGGCTACACTGAAGCTTTCTTT.